The T cell receptor (beta chain) under discussion was sequenced for a study of blood T cell repertoires in COVID-19. About the research overall: COVID-19 samples, acute and convalescent, were from the United States, Italy and Spain.

Profiled with immunoSEQ multiplex PCR; TCRdb holds only in-frame clones, not every one. In the table there are around 300,000 clones, almost 90% of which are singletons. Germline CDR1 MNHNS, CDR2 SASEGT. CDR3 length: 16 amino acids. Trimming at V came to 2 bases and at J to 9 bases, leaving 11 bases not matched to a gene. The source is a woman aged 25 to 39 with COVID-19, enrolled during active disease. Sequences were obtained from peripheral blood. The V call is TRBV6-1, the J call TRBJ2-1, with TRBD2 identical over 9 bases. For the CDR3, the DNA is TGTGCCAGCAGTGAAAATTTCTTGGTAGCGGGAGTTGAGCAGTTCTTC. It yields the protein CASSENFLVAGVEQFF.